The clone carrying this TCR beta chain occurred a few times. The table came from immunoSEQ multiplex PCR; TCRdb's copy has only in-frame clones and leaves some out. This table holds roughly 220,000 clones, about 85% found once. Per germline, CDR1 LNHNV and CDR2 YYDKDF (reference sequence). With 2 bases clipped from V and 7 bases from J, the junction kept 7 bases outside the gene matches. The CDR3 consists of 15 residues. This entry belongs to a study of blood T cell repertoires in COVID-19. The origin of this receptor is a man aged 45-60 years who had recovered from COVID-19. The source material was peripheral blood. The chain combines TRBV15 with TRBJ1-1, with TRBD1 identical over 10 bases. CDR3 in amino acids: CATSRSTGGFGEAFF. The CDR3 nucleotides read TGTGCCACCAGCAGATCGACAGGGGGCTTTGGTGAAGCTTTCTTT.